This T cell receptor beta chain was recovered during a study of CD8 T cells in Susac syndrome. The length of the CDR3 is 16 residues. The germline V gene encodes CDR1 LGHDT and CDR2 YNNKEL (reference sequence). With 4 bases removed from V and 1 base from J, the gap between germline ends came to 16 bases. Negative isolation yielded the CD8+ and CD4+ T cells, while FACS enriched the TEMRA cells. Random hexamers served to reverse transcribe roughly 0.5 to 1 ug RNA. The authors amplified TCR beta CDR3 across 54 Vbeta and 13 Jbeta using immunoSEQ multiplex PCR. TCRdb fed the immunoSEQ multiplex PCR reads into MiXCR, producing one record per CDR3 protein. In the table there are around 200,000 distinct CDR3 sequences, 95% of which are singletons.

Sequencing was performed on CD4+ T cells from PBMCs. The chain recombines TRBV3-1 with TRBJ2-5, with D perhaps matching TRBD1 (5 bases). The receptor's source is a human donor in good health. CDR3 sequence: CASSPMGYRSQETQYF. DNA of the CDR3: TGTGCCAGCAGCCCCATGGGTTACAGGTCCCAAGAGACCCAGTACTTC.